This T cell receptor beta chain was documented in a study of CD8 T cells in Susac syndrome. FACS enriched CD8+ TEMRA cells, while bulk CD8+ and CD4+ were negatively isolated. Roughly 0.45 to 1 ug RNA was reverse transcribed with random hexamers. Amplification of TCR beta CDR3 was carried out by immunoSEQ multiplex PCR, which covered 54 Vbeta and 13 Jbeta segments. TCRdb processed the immunoSEQ multiplex PCR reads anew with MiXCR; each CDR3 protein has one entry. This sample has under 200,000 distinct CDR3 sequences, with 94% found just once. CDR3 length: 11 residues. The germline V gene has CDR1 SEHNR and CDR2 FQNEAQ (reference sequence). Trimming cost V 5 bases and J 10 bases, with 9 bases left between them.

This TCR was sampled from a human donor with Susac syndrome. The sequencing input was CD4+ T cells from PBMCs. The chain recombines TRBV7-9 with TRBJ2-1; D is ambiguous. The CDR3 reads CASSQTMEQFF. The CDR3 bases are TGTGCCAGCAGCCAGACGATGGAGCAGTTCTTC.